These T cell receptor beta chains were read from a single sample in a study of a mutant IDH1 vaccine in newly diagnosed glioma. Assay used: immunoSEQ multiplex PCR; TCRdb lists only in-frame clones, some missing. The table shows tens of thousands of clones, with 85% to 90% occurring only once. These receptors are not linked to any known antigen. The starting material was PBMCs, obtained from a glioma patient whose treatment included an IDH1 peptide vaccine. The receptors come from a woman between 40 and 50 years old with glioma. The CDR3 runs from the conserved cysteine through the conserved F or W. D genes are given only for firm matches.

j_call d_call v_call cdr3_aa cdr3_nt
TRBJ1-2 . TRBV4-1 CASSDYAKGRDYGYTF TGCGCCAGCAGCGACTACGCTAAGGGGCGAGACTATGGCTACACCTTC
TRBJ2-2 . TRBV4-1 CASSQVAANTGELFF TGCGCCAGCAGCCAAGTGGCGGCAAACACCGGGGAGCTGTTTTTT
TRBJ2-7 . TRBV2 CASISEGNFFGYEQYF TGTGCCAGCATATCGGAGGGGAATTTTTTTGGGTACGAGCAGTACTTC
TRBJ2-2 . TRBV5-1 CAVPPQGLGNTGELFF TGCGCCGTCCCCCCCCAGGGGTTGGGGAACACCGGGGAGCTGTTTTTT
TRBJ2-7 . TRBV7-2 CASSQERGQYF TGTGCCAGCAGCCAAGAACGGGGGCAGTACTTC
TRBJ1-2 . TRBV6-6 CASSSRTDYGYTF TGTGCCAGCAGCTCTCGGACAGACTATGGCTACACCTTC
TRBJ1-4 . TRBV7-9 CASSLEGRINEKLFF TGTGCCAGCAGCTTAGAAGGCCGCATTAATGAAAAACTGTTTTTT
TRBJ1-4 TRBD1 TRBV5-1 CASSLVQGGNEKLFF TGCGCCAGCAGCTTGGTTCAGGGGGGTAATGAAAAACTGTTTTTT
TRBJ2-7 . TRBV2 CASSGSYEQYF TGTGCCAGCAGCGGCTCCTACGAGCAGTACTTC
TRBJ2-3 TRBD2 TRBV19 CASSIRVAGVTDTQYF TGTGCCAGTAGTATCCGAGTAGCGGGGGTCACAGATACGCAGTATTTT